This entry is about one TCR beta chain. The data stem from a study of blood T cell repertoires in COVID-19. The protocol was immunoSEQ multiplex PCR, while the TCRdb copy is restricted to in-frame clones and leaves out a portion. The repertoire holds approximately 270,000 clones, with 87% as singletons. The CDR3 is made up of 15 amino acids. Germline lookup yields CDR1 MNHNS and CDR2 SASEGT. Trimming at V came to 2 bases and at J to 3 bases, leaving 2 bases not matched to a gene. This receptor was obtained from a man aged 18-30 years with active or convalescent COVID-19. The gene calls are TRBV6-1 and TRBJ1-5; the match to TRBD1 covers 9 bases. The sequenced material came from peripheral blood. The CDR3 spells CASSENRGPNQPQHF. The CDR3 DNA follows: TGTGCCAGCAGTGAAAACAGGGGGCCCAATCAGCCCCAGCATTTT.